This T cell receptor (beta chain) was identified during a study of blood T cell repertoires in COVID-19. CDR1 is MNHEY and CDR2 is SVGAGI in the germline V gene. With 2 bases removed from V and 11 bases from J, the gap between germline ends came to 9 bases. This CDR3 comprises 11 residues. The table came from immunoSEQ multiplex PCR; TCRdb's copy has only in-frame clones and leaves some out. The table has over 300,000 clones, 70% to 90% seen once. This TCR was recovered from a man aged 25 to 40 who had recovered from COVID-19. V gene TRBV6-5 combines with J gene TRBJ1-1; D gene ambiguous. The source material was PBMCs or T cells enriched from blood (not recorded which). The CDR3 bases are TGTGCCAGCAGTTACGGTCATCGGGCTTTCTTT. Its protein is CASSYGHRAFF.